This passage covers 10 T cell receptor beta chains from one sample sequenced in a study of OX40 agonist ivuxolimab in advanced cancers. Only in-frame clones appear in the TCRdb table, and some are missing; sequencing was by immunoSEQ multiplex PCR. The sample holds 70,000 to 90,000 clones, 85% to 90% seen once. This material consisted of CD4+ or CD8+ T cells sorted from blood, taken in a trial of the OX40 agonist ivuxolimab. Receptors originate from an adult with an advanced solid tumor such as melanoma, head and neck, liver or kidney cancer.

This clone was seen a single time. CDR3 DNA: TGTGCCTGGAGGGGGGCGGGGGGCAGGCCGAACACTGAAGCTTTCTTT. Its translation is CAWRGAGGRPNTEAFF. V usage is TRBV30 and J usage is TRBJ1-1, with D perhaps TRBD1 (6 bases). This CDR3 has 16 amino acids. Germline V gene sequence: CDR1 GTSNPN, CDR2 SVGIG (reference sequence). Trimming removed 3 bases from V and 1 base from J, with 18 bases in between.

The genes are TRBV7-6 and TRBJ2-1; 9 nucleotides line up with TRBD2. Germline assignment: CDR1 SGHVS and CDR2 FNYEAQ. With 6 bases clipped from V and 6 bases from J, the junction kept 9 bases outside the gene matches. The CDR3 covers 15 residues. The CDR3 is CASSREAGGRNEQFF. Here the CDR3 DNA reads TGTGCCAGCAGTCGGGAAGCGGGAGGACGCAATGAGCAGTTCTTC.

This clone was seen once. This chain links TRBV18 with TRBJ1-1, with no clear D. CDR1 is KGHSH and CDR2 is LQKENI in the germline V gene. V was shortened by 6 bases and J by 1 base, with 6 bases between the two germline ends. The CDR3 has 12 amino acids. The CDR3 reads CASSQRNTEAFF. Here the CDR3 DNA reads TGTGCCAGCTCGCAGCGGAACACTGAAGCTTTCTTT.

The gene calls are TRBV6-6 and TRBJ2-7, with TRBD1 matching over 8 bases. Germline V CDR1 and CDR2: MNHNY, SVGAGI (reference sequence). The CDR3 consists of 15 residues. After removal of 4 bases from V and 1 base from J, the junction contained 6 bases not matched to a gene. CDR3 sequence reads: CASSSPGTGSYEQYF. In DNA, the CDR3 is TGTGCCAGCAGTTCCCCCGGGACAGGTTCCTACGAGCAGTACTTC.

J is TRBJ2-2 and V is TRBV25-1; D possibly uses TRBD1 or TRBD2 (6 bases each). From germline, CDR1 is MGHDK and CDR2 SYGVNS. With 10 bases removed from V and 5 bases from J, the gap between germline ends came to 20 bases. The CDR3 consists of 15 residues. CDR3 nucleotide sequence: TGTGCCACCCAAAGGGGGGCCCTCTGGACCGGGGAGCTGTTTTTT. Amino acid sequence: CATQRGALWTGELFF.

This rearrangement joins TRBV2 to TRBJ2-2; 8 bases line up with TRBD2. The ends lost 4 bases at V and 7 bases at J; junction bases unmatched: 14. The CDR3 length is 17 residues. The germline gives CDR1 SNHLY, CDR2 FYNNEI. CDR3 sequence (DNA): TGTGCCAGCAGTGTCGCGGGGGGACTGCCGAACGGCGGGGAGCTGTTTTTT. Translating it yields CASSVAGGLPNGGELFF.

The CDR3 spells CASSQGRVEEETQYF. CDR3 sequence (DNA): TGTGCCAGCAGCCAAGGCCGCGTGGAGGAAGAGACCCAGTACTTC. The chain links TRBV4-2 to TRBJ2-5; maybe TRBD2 (5 bases). The V gene's germline CDR1 is LGHNA and CDR2 YNFKEQ. The CDR3 loop spans 15 amino acids. V shed 1 base and J shed 3 bases, with 12 bases lying between them.

This chain connects TRBV29-1 to TRBJ2-7; TRBD2 matches 7 bases. This CDR3 is built from 18 residues. CDR1 is SQVTM and CDR2 is ANQGSEA in the germline V gene. After removal of 6 bases from V and 0 bases from J, the junction contained 20 bases not matched to a gene. The CDR3 coding sequence is TGCAGCGTGTCCAGCGGTCCGTTGGGGCGGGGGTTCTCCTACGAGCAGTACTTC. This codes for CSVSSGPLGRGFSYEQYF.

The chain has TRBV28 and TRBJ2-7; 10 bases are a match to TRBD2. Germline CDR1 is MDHEN and CDR2 is SYDVKM. V lost 5 bases to trimming and J lost 2 bases; unmatched junction nucleotides: 6. The CDR3 totals 15 residues. The CDR3 DNA reads TGTGCCAGCAGTCGCGGACTAGCGGTCCCCTACGAGCAGTACTTC. It encodes CASSRGLAVPYEQYF.

The chain is built from TRBV29-1 and TRBJ2-1, with 7 bases aligning to TRBD2. V trimming: 5 bases; J trimming: 0 bases; junction bases outside the gene matches: 4. The CDR3 has 14 residues. From germline, CDR1 is SQVTM and CDR2 ANQGSEA. The chain's CDR3 is CSVWGGVSYNEQFF. CDR3 DNA: TGCAGCGTTTGGGGGGGGGTCTCCTACAATGAGCAGTTCTTC.